One sample yielded the 26 T cell receptor beta chains listed below, sequenced in a study of shared clonotypes between healthy human individuals. The table came from immunoSEQ multiplex PCR; TCRdb's copy has only in-frame clones and leaves some out. The data show 2 million to 2.5 million clones, around 95% seen once. The material sequenced was naive CD4+ T cells sorted from blood. Subset here: CD45RA+ positively selected. These receptor sequences come from a man aged 18 to 30 in good health.

The chain combines TRBV7-9 with TRBJ1-6; TRBD1 matches 7 bases. CDR1 is SEHNR, CDR2 FQNEAQ, per germline (reference sequence). Trimming at V came to 5 bases and at J to 6 bases, leaving 4 bases not matched to a gene. The CDR3 is made up of 14 amino acids. The CDR3 protein is CASSLDRVNSPLHF. In DNA form, the CDR3 reads TGTGCCAGCAGCCTAGACAGGGTTAATTCACCCCTCCACTTT. The entire variable domain, with the rest obtained from reference TRBV7-9 and TRBJ1-6, is as follows: DTGVSQNPRHKITKRGQNVTFRCDPISEHNRLYWYRQTLGQGPEFLTYFQNEAQLEKSRLLSDRFSAERPKGSFSTLEIQRTEQGDSAMYLCASSLDRVNSPLHFGNGTRLTVT.

V is TRBV7-2 and J is TRBJ1-1; D uncertain. V was pared by 0 bases and J by 2 bases, with 4 bases between. This CDR3 is 13 amino acids long. CDR1 SGHTA and CDR2 FQGNSA come from the germline V gene. The CDR3 protein is CASSLAENTEAFF. CDR3 DNA sequence: TGTGCCAGCAGCTTAGCGGAAAACACTGAAGCTTTCTTT.

The CDR3 spells CASRESGGNQPQHF. CDR3 coding DNA: TGTGCCAGCAGGGAGTCAGGGGGCAATCAGCCCCAGCATTTT. The V and J genes are TRBV6-5 and TRBJ1-5; the D gene is possibly TRBD1 (6 bases). CDR1 MNHEY and CDR2 SVGAGI come from the germline V gene. The CDR3 runs to 14 residues. V lost 6 bases to trimming and J lost 2 bases, with 11 bases between them.

This rearrangement joins TRBV29-1 to TRBJ2-3; perhaps TRBD2 as D (7 bases). V was cut by 4 bases and J by 5 bases, with 13 bases left in between. CDR3 size: 13 residues. Germline V gives CDR1 SQVTM, CDR2 ANQGSEA. This CDR3 is CSVVGGAGDTQYF. The CDR3 bases are TGCAGCGTTGTGGGGGGGGCTGGAGATACGCAGTATTTT.

This chain connects TRBV5-6 to TRBJ2-1, with D unclear. V lost 1 base and J 9 bases, leaving 8 bases between the germline ends. CDR1 is SGHDT, CDR2 YYEEEE, per germline. CDR3 size: 12 residues. This chain's CDR3 is CASSLRPREQFF. Here the CDR3 DNA reads TGTGCCAGCAGCTTGCGGCCCCGTGAGCAGTTCTTC.

The V gene is TRBV28, the J gene TRBJ2-7, with 10 positions matching TRBD1. CDR3 length equals 15 residues. With 3 bases clipped from V and 3 bases from J, the junction kept 5 bases outside the gene matches. Germline CDR1 is MDHEN and CDR2 is SYDVKM. For the CDR3, the DNA is TGTGCCAGCAGTTTGGGGACAGGGGACAGCTACGAGCAGTACTTC. As protein: CASSLGTGDSYEQYF.

The chain recombines TRBV18 with TRBJ2-1; 7 nucleotides line up with TRBD1. J gave up 4 bases and V 5 bases, and 5 bases lay outside the gene matches. The CDR3 consists of 14 residues. Looked up from germline, CDR1 is KGHSH and CDR2 is LQKENI. The CDR3 DNA is TGTGCCAGCTCAGACAGGGATGGGTACAATGAGCAGTTCTTC. It translates to CASSDRDGYNEQFF.

Of note for this clone: Different DNA sequences within this sample yield the same CDR3. The CDR3 loop reads CASSLEGGNQPQHF. The CDR3 region has the DNA TGTGCCAGCAGCTTAGAAGGAGGAAATCAGCCCCAGCATTTT. The chain has TRBV7-2 and TRBJ1-5; unclear D gene. The CDR3 spans 14 residues. Trimming left V 1 base short and J 4 bases short, with 8 bases between. CDR1 is SGHTA, CDR2 FQGNSA, per germline.

The V and J genes are TRBV6-1 and TRBJ1-6, with 8 positions matching TRBD1. Germline CDR1 MNHNS, CDR2 SASEGT. The V gene end was trimmed by 4 bases and the J gene end by 0 bases; junction bases not matched to a gene: 8. CDR3 length equals 18 residues. The CDR3 protein is CASSVPGQANSYNSPLHF. CDR3 nucleotide sequence: TGTGCCAGCAGTGTCCCGGGACAGGCCAACTCCTATAATTCACCCCTCCACTTT.

J is TRBJ1-1 and V is TRBV30; D perhaps matches TRBD1 (6 bases). V lost 3 bases and J 7 bases, leaving 15 bases between the germline ends. Germline CDR1 is GTSNPN and CDR2 is SVGIG (reference sequence). The CDR3 has 13 residues. CDR3 bases: TGTGCCTGGAGCCTTCAGGGGTCGGGTGAAGCTTTCTTT. Amino acids: CAWSLQGSGEAFF.

Notes on this clone: Other DNA sequences within the sample encode an identical CDR3. V usage is TRBV5-6 and J usage is TRBJ2-7; D is possibly TRBD2 (6 bases). CDR1 and CDR2 from the germline V gene are SGHDT and YYEEEE. Deletions cut 4 bases from V and 0 bases from J, with 14 bases between. The CDR3 is 15 residues long. The CDR3 loop reads CASSPEGPLSYEQYF. The CDR3, as DNA: TGTGCCAGCAGCCCGGAGGGGCCCCTCTCCTACGAGCAGTACTTC.

The rearrangement joins TRBV7-2 to TRBJ1-6; the D gene is possibly TRBD1 (5 bases). The germline V gene has CDR1 SGHTA and CDR2 FQGNSA. CDR3 size: 15 residues. V lost 5 bases and J lost 5, with 13 bases in between. The CDR3 DNA is TGTGCCAGCAGCGGTCAGGGCCCTAATAATTCACCCCTCCACTTT. As protein: CASSGQGPNNSPLHF.

The V gene is TRBV6-5, the J gene TRBJ2-7; D is ambiguous. Germline-derived CDR1 and CDR2 are MNHEY and SVGAGI. V dropped 8 bases and J dropped 2 bases, with 13 bases sitting between them. CDR3 length equals 13 residues. The CDR3 coding sequence is TGTGCCAGCCGACGATCTTCGCCCTACGAGCAGTACTTC. As protein: CASRRSSPYEQYF.

The chain combines TRBV7-9 with TRBJ2-5, with 9 bases lining up with TRBD2. The V gene's germline CDR1 is SEHNR and CDR2 FQNEAQ (reference sequence). The CDR3 is 16 residues long. Germline trimming cut 5 bases from V and 3 bases from J; bases unmatched to any gene: 10. This CDR3 is CASSTLLAGFEETQYF. DNA of the CDR3: TGTGCCAGCAGCACTCTCCTAGCGGGGTTCGAAGAGACCCAGTACTTC.

The V and J genes are TRBV30 and TRBJ1-1; unclear D gene. CDR3 length: 13 amino acids. The V end was cut by 0 bases, the J end by 6 bases, with 11 bases between. The germline CDR1 and CDR2 sequences are GTSNPN and SVGIG (reference sequence). The CDR3 region is CAWSVWAEAEAFF. CDR3 coding DNA: TGTGCCTGGAGTGTATGGGCCGAGGCTGAAGCTTTCTTT.

The chain has TRBV5-1 and TRBJ2-3; TRBD2 matches at 12 bases. Germline CDR1 is SGHRS and CDR2 is YFSETQ. The CDR3 has 19 amino acids. Trimming at V came to 4 bases and at J to 1 base, leaving 13 bases not matched to a gene. The CDR3 here is CASSHNLLAGGRGTDTQYF. The CDR3 DNA reads as TGCGCCAGCAGCCACAATTTACTAGCGGGGGGCCGAGGCACAGATACGCAGTATTTT. Based on the CDR3 plus reference TRBV5-1 and TRBJ2-3, the full variable domain is KAGVTQTPRYLIKTRGQQVTLSCSPISGHRSVSWYQQTPGQGLQFLFEYFSETQRNKGNFPGRFSGRQFSNSRSEMNVSTLELGDSALYLCASSHNLLAGGRGTDTQYFGPGTRLTVL.

The J gene is TRBJ1-5, the V gene TRBV30; a possible D gene is TRBD1 (5 bases). V gave up 0 bases and J gave up 4 bases, with 22 bases separating them. CDR3 length: 18 amino acids. The germline V gene encodes CDR1 GTSNPN and CDR2 SVGIG (reference sequence). The chain's CDR3 is CAWSVKNIGAMTNQPQHF. In DNA, the CDR3 is TGTGCCTGGAGTGTAAAGAACATCGGGGCTATGACTAATCAGCCCCAGCATTTT.

Worth noting for this clone: Other DNA sequences from this sample encode an identical CDR3 as well. The genes are TRBV5-4 and TRBJ1-1, with TRBD1 matching over 7 bases. Per the germline V gene, CDR1 is SGHNT and CDR2 is YYREEE (reference sequence). CDR3 length: 15 residues. V shed 0 bases, J shed 2 bases, and the junction held 4 bases outside the gene matches. The CDR3 DNA sequence: TGTGCCAGCAGCTTGGGGGGGACAGTTAACACTGAAGCTTTCTTT. This encodes CASSLGGTVNTEAFF.

The V call is TRBV6-1, the J call TRBJ1-6; perhaps TRBD1 as D (5 bases). This CDR3 comprises 14 residues. From germline, CDR1 is MNHNS and CDR2 SASEGT. V was cut by 5 bases and J by 5 bases, with 10 bases left in between. CDR3 coding DNA: TGTGCCAGCAGTTCGGGACGGAATAATTCACCCCTCCACTTT. As protein: CASSSGRNNSPLHF.

The chain combines TRBV10-2 with TRBJ1-2, with a tentative D call TRBD1 (6 bases). The CDR3 length is 14 residues. Trimming shortened V by 4 bases and J by 0 bases, and 9 bases separated the two germline ends. Germline V gene data show CDR1 as WSHSY and CDR2 as SAAADI. CDR3 amino acids: CASSGTVTNYGYTF. The CDR3 nucleotides are TGCGCCAGCAGTGGGACAGTTACTAACTATGGCTACACCTTC.

The gene calls are TRBV4-1 and TRBJ1-6, with D hard to call. This CDR3 is built from 17 residues. Germline V CDR1 and CDR2: MGHRA, YSYEKL. The V end was cut by 0 bases, the J end by 3 bases, with 12 bases between. The CDR3 DNA is TGCGCCAGCAGCCAAGATGGGGTGGCCCTCTATAATTCACCCCTCCACTTT. This encodes CASSQDGVALYNSPLHF.

On this clone: The same CDR3 can be traced to other DNA sequences in this sample. The V call is TRBV12-5, the J call TRBJ2-1, with D tentatively TRBD2 (5 bases). CDR3 size: 13 residues. The V and J ends lost 0 bases and 7 bases respectively, with 7 bases between them. The germline V gene encodes CDR1 LGHNT and CDR2 FRNRAP. CDR3 region: CASGLVGGNEQFF. The CDR3 bases are TGTGCTAGTGGTTTGGTAGGCGGGAATGAGCAGTTCTTC.

The V gene is TRBV7-9, the J gene TRBJ2-1; 11 positions agree with TRBD1. The V gene's germline CDR1 is SEHNR and CDR2 FQNEAQ (reference sequence). V lost 5 bases to trimming and J lost 6 bases; unmatched junction nucleotides: 9. CDR3 size: 16 residues. Here the CDR3 reads CASSRGAGQGVNEQFF. The CDR3 coding sequence is TGTGCCAGCAGCAGAGGAGCGGGACAGGGGGTCAATGAGCAGTTCTTC.

The chain joins TRBV9 to TRBJ1-2; TRBD1 is a possible D gene (5 bases). V was shortened by 5 bases and J by 2 bases, with 10 bases between the two germline ends. The CDR3 spans 13 residues. Germline V lookup: CDR1 SGDLS, CDR2 YYNGEE. CDR3: CASSRAGNYGYTF. The CDR3 nucleotides are TGTGCCAGCAGTCGCGCAGGGAACTATGGCTACACCTTC. Using reference TRBV9 and TRBJ1-2 for the parts outside the CDR3, the full variable domain is DSGVTQTPKHLITATGQRVTLRCSPRSGDLSVYWYQQSLDQGLQFLIQYYNGEERAKGNILERFSAQQFPDLHSELNLSSLELGDSALYFCASSRAGNYGYTFGSGTRLTVV.

This rearrangement joins TRBV10-1 to TRBJ2-2, with TRBD2 matching over 14 bases. In germline, CDR1 is WNHNN, CDR2 SYGVQD (reference sequence). V lost 0 bases and J lost 6; bases outside the gene matches: 9. CDR3 length: 19 amino acids. CDR3 amino acids: CASSESVGLAGVIAGELFF. The CDR3 coding sequence is TGCGCCAGCAGTGAGTCGGTGGGACTAGCGGGAGTGATCGCCGGGGAGCTGTTTTTT.

V is TRBV5-1 and J is TRBJ1-1; weak D call: TRBD1 (5 bases). Germline-derived CDR1 and CDR2 are SGHRS and YFSETQ. Trimming removed 5 bases at V and 5 bases at J, with 16 bases between. The CDR3 spans 14 residues. CDR3: CASSQDNDWTEAFF. CDR3 bases: TGCGCCAGCAGTCAGGACAATGATTGGACTGAAGCTTTCTTT. Variable domain in full (rest from reference TRBV5-1 and TRBJ1-1): KAGVTQTPRYLIKTRGQQVTLSCSPISGHRSVSWYQQTPGQGLQFLFEYFSETQRNKGNFPGRFSGRQFSNSRSEMNVSTLELGDSALYLCASSQDNDWTEAFFGQGTRLTVV.